The next 12 T cell receptor beta chains were all read from a single sample in a study of T cells in Graves' hyperthyroidism and ophthalmopathy. TCR beta CDR3 region amplification was performed from RNA transcripts. TCR CDR3 regions were first amplified by RT-PCR with HTBI primers. TCRdb redid the calling of the multiplex PCR reads with MiXCR, one entry per CDR3 protein. Seen here are under 350,000 distinct CDR3 sequences, 21% observed once, and the top ten hold over 45%. The sample was blood. The receptor set was obtained from a woman aged 45-65 years with Graves' hyperthyroidism.

The rearrangement uses TRBV18 and TRBJ2-7; 9 nucleotides align to TRBD1. V dropped 2 bases and J dropped 3; count of bases not matched to a gene: 8. There are 16 residues in the CDR3. The V gene's germline CDR1 is KGHSH and CDR2 LQKENI. DNA of the CDR3: TGTGCCAGCTCACCAAATCCGGGACAGGGTGGCTACGAGCAGTACTTC. Its protein is CASSPNPGQGGYEQYF.

This clonotype was observed a few times. The V call is TRBV6-1, the J call TRBJ1-2; a weak D match, TRBD1 (6 bases). The V end was cut by 7 bases, the J end by 8 bases, with 14 bases between. The CDR3 runs 12 residues. In germline, CDR1 is MNHNS, CDR2 SASEGT. CDR3 bases: TGTGCCAGCAATATGGGAGGGGGAGGCTACACCTTC. It yields the protein CASNMGGGGYTF.

This clonotype was counted at least ten times. V gene TRBV5-1 combines with J gene TRBJ2-7, with 11 bases that match TRBD1. Losses at the gene ends were 4 bases for V and 3 bases for J; bases not matched to a gene: 3. Looked up from germline, CDR1 is SGHRS and CDR2 is YFSETQ. This CDR3 comprises 14 residues. CDR3 amino acids: CASSDGTGGYEQYF. The CDR3 nucleotides read TGCGCCAGCAGCGACGGGACAGGGGGCTACGAGCAGTACTTC.

This clonotype has ten or more counts. The J gene is TRBJ2-7, the V gene TRBV20-1, with 7 bases fitting TRBD2. CDR3 length: 12 residues. With 5 bases clipped from V and 2 bases from J, the junction kept 3 bases outside the gene matches. Germline V gene lookup returns CDR1 DFQATT and CDR2 SNEGSKA (reference sequence). DNA of the CDR3: TGCAGTGCTGCCGGGACTACCTACGAGCAGTACTTC. Translated, it gives CSAAGTTYEQYF.

V gene TRBV7-8 combines with J gene TRBJ2-1; D is uncertain. Germline V gives CDR1 SGHVS, CDR2 FQNEAQ. The ends were cut back, 1 base at V and 8 bases at J, with 15 bases in the middle. The CDR3 consists of 15 residues. Written as DNA, the CDR3 is TGTGCCAGCAGCTTAGTCGGGTCTCATCAGGATGAGCAGTTCTTC. This sequence encodes CASSLVGSHQDEQFF.

This clonotype was observed many times. V gene TRBV12-3 or TRBV12-4 combines with J gene TRBJ2-3, with 9 bases identical to TRBD1. The CDR3 covers 17 residues. J was trimmed by 0 bases and V by 3 bases; bases with no gene match: 7. This CDR3 reads CASSLAGQGGSTDTQYF. The CDR3 bases are TGTGCCAGCAGTTTGGCGGGACAGGGAGGGAGCACAGATACGCAGTATTTT.

This clonotype was observed a handful of times. The rearrangement joins TRBV5-1 to TRBJ2-1; 15 nucleotides agree with TRBD2. From germline, CDR1 is SGHRS and CDR2 YFSETQ. CDR3 length equals 15 residues. Trimming removed 4 bases from V and 8 bases from J; junction bases left unmatched: 4. CDR3 sequence (DNA): TGCGCCAGCAGCCGAGGACTAGCGGGGGGGCATGAGCAGTTCTTC. Protein: CASSRGLAGGHEQFF.

The V and J genes are TRBV28 and TRBJ2-1; 7 nucleotides match TRBD1. The germline V gene encodes CDR1 MDHEN and CDR2 SYDVKM. The trim removed 7 bases at V and 1 base at J, leaving 7 bases unmatched. This CDR3 contains 15 residues. CDR3 amino acids: CASNSGGRSYNEQFF. CDR3 nucleotide sequence: TGTGCCAGCAACTCAGGGGGTCGTTCCTACAATGAGCAGTTCTTC.

In its sample, this clonotype was seen many times. V is TRBV18 and J is TRBJ1-1; 7 bases map to TRBD1. The CDR3 loop spans 13 amino acids. J lost 0 bases, V lost 10 bases, and 5 bases had no gene match. Germline V CDR1 and CDR2: KGHSH, LQKENI. CDR3 amino acids: CATVGQMNTEAFF. The CDR3 DNA is TGTGCCACCGTGGGACAGATGAACACTGAAGCTTTCTTT.

This clonotype was found many times. The gene calls are TRBV2 and TRBJ1-5; the match to TRBD1 covers 8 bases. Germline CDR1 is SNHLY and CDR2 is FYNNEI. V trimming: 7 bases; J trimming: 2 bases; junction bases outside the gene matches: 13. CDR3 length: 17 amino acids. The CDR3 nucleotides are TGTGCCAGCATGCTGGACAGGGTATCCGGCGGCAATCAGCCCCAGCATTTT. Its protein is CASMLDRVSGGNQPQHF.

Here the CDR3 DNA reads TGTGCCACCAGTGGCGGGGCCCCCTACAATGAGCAGTTCTTC. This translates into CATSGGAPYNEQFF. This chain connects TRBV24-1 to TRBJ2-1; D possibly corresponds to TRBD2 (6 bases). Germline V gene lookup returns CDR1 KGHDR and CDR2 SFDVKD. This CDR3 is built from 14 residues. V gave up 5 bases and J gave up 2 bases, with 9 bases separating them.

This clonotype appeared a few times. V is TRBV6-1 and J is TRBJ2-1; no reliable D call. V gave up 7 bases and J gave up 12 bases, with 16 bases separating them. CDR1 MNHNS and CDR2 SASEGT come from the germline V gene. The CDR3 is 12 amino acids. The CDR3 loop reads CASTNVGLGQFF. The CDR3 DNA follows: TGTGCCAGCACAAACGTGGGGTTGGGGCAGTTCTTC.